This TCR beta chain is drawn from a study of T cells and Merkel cell carcinoma outcomes. Study-wide findings and caveats: Reportedly, T-cell repertoire with density predicts Merkel cell carcinoma outcomes.

As concerns this clone: Its antigen is unidentified.

Generated by immunoSEQ multiplex PCR, the TCRdb table keeps only in-frame clones and is missing some. Among 15,000 to 25,000 clones listed, over 75% were seen once. This TCR derives from a human donor with Merkel cell carcinoma. The sequenced material came from tumor tissue from Merkel cell carcinoma.

This CDR3 reads CASSWLDRVYNEQFF. The CDR3 nucleotides read TGTGCCAGCAGCTGGTTGGACAGGGTCTACAATGAGCAGTTCTTC. The chain carries TRBV7-8 and TRBJ2-1; 8 positions agree with TRBD1. The germline CDR1 and CDR2 sequences are SGHVS and FQNEAQ. This CDR3 is 15 amino acids long. With V trimmed by 4 bases and J by 3 bases, 5 bases remained unmatched.